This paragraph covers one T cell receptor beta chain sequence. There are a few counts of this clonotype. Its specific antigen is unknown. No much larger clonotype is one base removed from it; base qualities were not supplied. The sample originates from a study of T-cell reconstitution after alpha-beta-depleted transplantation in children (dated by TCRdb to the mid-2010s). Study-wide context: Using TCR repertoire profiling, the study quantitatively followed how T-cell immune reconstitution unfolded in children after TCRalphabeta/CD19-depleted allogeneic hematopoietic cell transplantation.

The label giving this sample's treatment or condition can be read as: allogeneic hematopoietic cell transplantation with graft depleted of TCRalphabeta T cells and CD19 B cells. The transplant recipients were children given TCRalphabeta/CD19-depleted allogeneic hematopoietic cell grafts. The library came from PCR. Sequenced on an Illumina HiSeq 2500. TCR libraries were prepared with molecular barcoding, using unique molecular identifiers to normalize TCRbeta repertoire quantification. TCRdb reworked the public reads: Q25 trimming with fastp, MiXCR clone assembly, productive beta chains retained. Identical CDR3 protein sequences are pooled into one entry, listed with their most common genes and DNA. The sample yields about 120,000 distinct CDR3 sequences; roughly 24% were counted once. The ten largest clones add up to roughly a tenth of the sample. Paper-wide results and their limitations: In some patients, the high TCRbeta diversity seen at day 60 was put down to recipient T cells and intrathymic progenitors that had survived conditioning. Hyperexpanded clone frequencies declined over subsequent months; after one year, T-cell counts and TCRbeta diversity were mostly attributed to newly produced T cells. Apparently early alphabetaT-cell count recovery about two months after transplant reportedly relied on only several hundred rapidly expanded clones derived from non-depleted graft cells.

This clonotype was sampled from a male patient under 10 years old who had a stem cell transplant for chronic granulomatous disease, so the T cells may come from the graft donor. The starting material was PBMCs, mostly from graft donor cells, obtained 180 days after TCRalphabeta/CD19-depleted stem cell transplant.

The DNA reads TGTGCCAGCAGAAGGACAGCCTATAATTCACCCCTCCACTTT. The resulting protein is CASRRTAYNSPLHF. The sequence joins TRBV12-3 or TRBV12-4 to TRBJ1-6; possibly the D gene is TRBD1, per 6 matching bases. V is reduced by 6 bases and J by 2 bases, leaving a spacing of 8 bases between them. The CDR3 runs 14 amino acids, cysteine and phenylalanine included. Of all the DNA, just the CDR3 is kept, 42 bases in frame from base 1.